A single sample gave rise to the 2 T cell receptor beta chains below, sequenced in a study of CD8 T cells in ankylosing spondylitis (dated by TCRdb to about 2017). The library relied on 5' RACE. Data came from an Illumina HiSeq 2500. TCRdb reprocessing: public reads trimmed at Q25 with fastp, clones called with MiXCR, in-frame beta chains kept. Entries that share a CDR3 protein sequence are merged under the most common genes and DNA. Present in this sample are some 350,000 distinct CDR3 sequences, approximately 15% of which were seen just once. Of the sample, roughly 1.1% is held by the ten largest clones. Sequenced: blood, either unsorted or a sorted T cell fraction (not recorded which). Receptors were obtained from a male donor with ankylosing spondylitis or in good health (not recorded which).

This clonotype has ten or more counts. This chain uses TRBV6-1 with TRBJ1-1; TRBD1 agrees at 7 bases. J was trimmed by 1 base and V by 6 bases; bases with no gene match: 5. From germline, CDR1 is MNHNS and CDR2 SASEGT. CDR3 size: 14 residues. The DNA of the CDR3 is TGTGCCAGCAGACCGGCAGGGGGGAACACTGAAGCTTTCTTT. Translated: CASRPAGGNTEAFF.

This rearrangement joins TRBV19 to TRBJ2-1; TRBD1 matches 10 bases. Trimming at V came to 5 bases and at J to 5 bases, leaving 6 bases not matched to a gene. Looked up from germline, CDR1 is LNHDA and CDR2 is SQIVND (reference sequence). CDR3 size: 15 residues. The CDR3 DNA reads TGTGCCAGTAGTGTCGGGACAGGGGTTCACAATGAGCAGTTCTTC. It specifies CASSVGTGVHNEQFF.